The 25 T cell receptor beta chains below were found in one sample sequenced in a study of T cells in Graves' hyperthyroidism and ophthalmopathy. TCR beta CDR3 regions were amplified from RNA. TCR CDR3 regions were first amplified by RT-PCR with HTBI primers. Each CDR3 protein is one row after TCRdb ran MiXCR on the multiplex PCR reads. The sample includes some 650,000 distinct CDR3 sequences, approximately 15% of them seen just once. Sequencing was carried out using blood. These receptors were taken from a woman in her 40s with Graves' ophthalmopathy.

This clonotype was detected ten times or more. This rearrangement joins TRBV12-3 or TRBV12-4 to TRBJ2-1; 8 nucleotides line up with TRBD2. This CDR3 region has 15 residues. V dropped 6 bases and J dropped 2; count of bases not matched to a gene: 6. The CDR3 DNA sequence: TGTGCCAGCAGCCAGCGGGGGAGAACCTACAATGAGCAGTTCTTC. Its translation is CASSQRGRTYNEQFF.

This clonotype was detected many times. The chain recombines TRBV7-9 with TRBJ2-2, with D unresolved. Germline V gene sequence: CDR1 SEHNR, CDR2 FQNEAQ (reference sequence). V was shortened by 1 base and J by 1 base, with 7 bases between the two germline ends. This CDR3 is 15 amino acids long. CDR3 bases: TGTGCCAGCAGCTTAGGCCTAGAGAACACCGGGGAGCTGTTTTTT. Protein sequence: CASSLGLENTGELFF.

The chain is built from TRBV6-1 and TRBJ2-1; the D is unclear. Trimming pared 7 bases from V and 3 bases from J, leaving 22 bases between. Germline V gene data show CDR1 as MNHNS and CDR2 as SASEGT. The CDR3 loop spans 17 amino acids. The CDR3 nucleotides read TGTGCCAGCATTGCCTCCCATACCATCTCCCTCTACAATGAGCAGTTCTTC. This translates into CASIASHTISLYNEQFF.

The sample holds a few counts of this clonotype. The junction departs from germline at one end; a sequencing error may be responsible. The chain couples TRBV7-7 to TRBJ1-2, with a weak D call TRBD1 (6 bases). The V gene's germline CDR1 is SSHAT and CDR2 FNYEAQ (reference sequence). This CDR3 is 15 amino acids long. The CDR3 DNA reads as TGTGCTAGCAGCCCTCGTCGGGGGCCTAGTAATGGCTACACCTTC. The encoded protein is CASSPRRGPSNGYTF.

The chain employs TRBV5-1 and TRBJ1-2; D might be TRBD1 (5 bases). This CDR3 has 14 residues. V was shortened by 0 bases and J by 8 bases, with 14 bases between the two germline ends. Germline V gene data show CDR1 as SGHRS and CDR2 as YFSETQ. DNA of the CDR3: TGCGCCAGCAGCTTGGGTGAGGGGTTCGTCGGCTACACCTTC. Translation gives CASSLGEGFVGYTF.

This sequence joins TRBV7-6 and TRBJ1-3; tentatively, D is TRBD1 (6 bases). Germline-derived CDR1 and CDR2 are SGHVS and FNYEAQ. CDR3 length: 17 amino acids. Trimming took off 4 bases at V and 4 bases at J, with 20 bases between the two ends. The chain's CDR3 is CASSSLTPVQGGNTIYF. CDR3 DNA: TGTGCCAGCAGCTCACTAACGCCCGTACAGGGCGGAAACACCATATATTTT.

V and J are TRBV2 and TRBJ2-7; 8 bases fit TRBD1. The CDR3 consists of 14 residues. V lost 4 bases to trimming and J lost 4 bases; unmatched junction nucleotides: 6. Per the germline V gene, CDR1 is SNHLY and CDR2 is FYNNEI. DNA of the CDR3: TGTGCCAGCAGTGGGACAGGGCTTCGGTACGAGCAGTACTTC. Amino acid sequence: CASSGTGLRYEQYF.

With respect to this clonotype: This CDR3 fails to terminate in the conserved phenylalanine or tryptophan, so it likely reflects a read error. V usage is TRBV25-1 and J usage is TRBJ2-3; D tentatively fits TRBD1 or TRBD2 (5 bases each). Germline CDR1 is MGHDK and CDR2 is SYGVNS. The V and J ends lost 5 bases and 2 bases respectively, with 20 bases between them. The CDR3 consists of 17 residues. The CDR3 sequence: CASSPRGAGSNTDTQYS. The CDR3 region has the DNA TGTGCCAGCAGTCCTCGAGGGGCGGGCAGCAACACAGATACGCAGTATTCT.

Only a few counts were recorded for this clonotype. The genes are TRBV5-6 and TRBJ2-5, with D possibly TRBD1 on 5 matching bases. The ends were cut back, 4 bases at V and 0 bases at J, with 10 bases in the middle. The CDR3 has 14 residues. Germline V CDR1 and CDR2: SGHDT, YYEEEE. The CDR3 nucleotides read TGTGCCAGCAGCCCGACAGTGTACCAAGAGACCCAGTACTTC. As protein: CASSPTVYQETQYF.

This clonotype appeared a few times. The V and J genes are TRBV24-1 and TRBJ2-1, with 8 bases matching TRBD2. The CDR3 totals 14 residues. Germline V CDR1 and CDR2: KGHDR, SFDVKD. J was trimmed by 6 bases and V by 5 bases; bases with no gene match: 5. The CDR3 loop reads CATSATSETNEQFF. The CDR3 DNA reads TGTGCCACCAGTGCGACTAGCGAGACCAATGAGCAGTTCTTC.

This clonotype was recorded at least ten times. The chain links TRBV11-2 to TRBJ2-7, with TRBD1 matching 8 bases. The germline V gene has CDR1 SGHAT and CDR2 FQNNGV. Trimming removed 3 bases from V and 5 bases from J; junction bases left unmatched: 9. This CDR3 has 15 residues. The CDR3 spells CASSFTGQETDEQYF. As DNA, the CDR3 is TGTGCCAGCAGCTTTACGGGACAGGAGACGGACGAGCAGTACTTC.

Ten or more counts support this clonotype. This sequence joins TRBV29-1 and TRBJ2-1; perhaps TRBD2 as D (6 bases). Germline CDR1 is SQVTM and CDR2 is ANQGSEA. The CDR3 is 14 amino acids. Trimming removed 1 base from V and 10 bases from J, with 17 bases in between. CDR3 amino acids: CSVEASPGLLEQFF. The CDR3, as DNA: TGCAGCGTTGAAGCTTCGCCGGGACTCTTAGAGCAGTTCTTC.

This clonotype was observed at least ten times. This rearrangement joins TRBV2 to TRBJ2-5, with D possibly TRBD2 on 6 matching bases. Trimming cost V 1 base and J 2 bases, with 11 bases left between them. This CDR3 is built from 15 residues. The germline V gene has CDR1 SNHLY and CDR2 FYNNEI. CDR3 protein: CASSEGAGLQETQYF. The CDR3 DNA reads as TGTGCCAGCAGTGAAGGCGCGGGGCTGCAAGAGACCCAGTACTTC.

This clonotype was picked up a small number of times. The chain joins TRBV28 to TRBJ2-7; the D is unclear. V lost 5 bases and J 4 bases, leaving 18 bases between the germline ends. Looked up from germline, CDR1 is MDHEN and CDR2 is SYDVKM. The CDR3 sequence is 15 residues long. Here the CDR3 reads CASSPTGQPTYEQYF. In nucleotides, the CDR3 is TGTGCCAGCAGTCCCACCGGGCAGCCTACATACGAGCAGTACTTC.

About this clonotype: This may stem from a read error, because a much larger clone lies one nucleotide away. This chain uses TRBV27 with TRBJ1-5; a weak D match, TRBD1 (6 bases). In germline, CDR1 is MNHEY, CDR2 SMNVEV (reference sequence). The CDR3 loop spans 15 amino acids. The chain's CDR3 is CAGSSPRGRFQPQHF. CDR3 DNA: TGTGCCGGCAGTTCCCCCAGGGGTCGGTTTCAGCCCCAGCATTTT.

This clonotype was recorded only once. A read error is possible here, since a much larger clone lies one base away. It is unclear where the CDR3 begins or ends on the DNA, so no DNA is shown, and the CDR3 is as TCRdb lists it. This chain links TRBV7-7 with TRBJ2-3; whether TRBD2, the table's D call, matches the DNA was not checked. Germline CDR1 is SSHAT and CDR2 is FNYEAQ (reference sequence). The CDR3 length is 17 residues, termini included. The CDR3 spells CASSLFGGGACTDTQFF.

The chain combines TRBV7-9 with TRBJ1-2; possibly TRBD1 for D (6 bases). Trimming removed 5 bases at V and 2 bases at J, with 18 bases between. The germline V gene encodes CDR1 SEHNR and CDR2 FQNEAQ (reference sequence). This CDR3 is 16 amino acids long. The CDR3 region has the DNA TGTGCCAGCAGCGGGATTAGTGGGACAAGCAACTATGGCTACACCTTC. This codes for CASSGISGTSNYGYTF.

The table lists this clonotype with a few counts. The rearrangement joins TRBV20-1 to TRBJ2-2, with TRBD2 as a possible D gene (5 bases). CDR3 size: 15 residues. V lost 0 bases and J 6 bases, leaving 14 bases between the germline ends. In germline, CDR1 is DFQATT, CDR2 SNEGSKA (reference sequence). CDR3 residues: CSAREGSWVAGELFF. CDR3 sequence (DNA): TGCAGTGCTAGAGAGGGGAGTTGGGTGGCCGGGGAGCTGTTTTTT.

The gene calls are TRBV13 and TRBJ2-2, with no clear D. The germline CDR1 and CDR2 sequences are PRHDT and FYEKMQ (reference sequence). This CDR3 contains 14 residues. The V end lost 3 bases, the J end lost 5 bases, and 10 bases lay between the germline ends. The CDR3 is CASSFNTVTGELFF. In nucleotides, the CDR3 is TGTGCCAGCAGCTTCAACACAGTAACCGGGGAGCTGTTTTTT.

V is TRBV20-1 and J is TRBJ2-1, with 12 bases lining up with TRBD2. V lost 5 bases and J lost 5; bases outside the gene matches: 4. Germline V CDR1 and CDR2: DFQATT, SNEGSKA (reference sequence). CDR3 length: 14 amino acids. The CDR3 protein is CSAGLAGSDNEQFF. The CDR3 nucleotides read TGCAGTGCTGGACTAGCGGGGAGCGACAATGAGCAGTTCTTC.

This clonotype occurred many times. This sequence joins TRBV30 and TRBJ1-1; tentatively, D is TRBD1 (5 bases). In germline, CDR1 is GTSNPN, CDR2 SVGIG (reference sequence). CDR3 size: 11 residues. Trimming stripped 5 bases from V and 1 base from J, with 5 bases between. The DNA for the CDR3 is TGTGCCTGGGGGGCGAACACTGAAGCTTTCTTT. This translates into CAWGANTEAFF.

At least ten counts were recorded for this clonotype. The chain combines TRBV11-2 with TRBJ2-7; D perhaps matches TRBD1 (6 bases). The germline CDR1 and CDR2 sequences are SGHAT and FQNNGV. Trimming left V 3 bases short and J 2 bases short, with 14 bases between. The CDR3 spans 15 residues. The CDR3 protein is CASSLSAGETYEQYF. Written as DNA, the CDR3 is TGTGCCAGCAGCTTGTCGGCAGGGGAAACCTACGAGCAGTACTTC. The whole variable domain, filled in from reference TRBV11-2 and TRBJ2-7, reads EAGVAQSPRYKIIEKRQSVAFWCNPISGHATLYWYQQILGQGPKLLIQFQNNGVVDDSQLPKDRFSAERLKGVDSTLKIQPAKLEDSAVYLCASSLSAGETYEQYFGPGTRLTVT.

This clonotype was detected a few times. The genes are TRBV6-4 and TRBJ2-6; a weak D match, TRBD1 (5 bases). The CDR3 has 17 residues. Between the trimmed V and J ends, which lost 0 bases and 1 base, there was a span of 10 bases. Germline CDR1 reads MRHNA; CDR2 reads SNTAGT. The CDR3 loop reads CASSDSPGHSGANVLTF. As DNA, the CDR3 is TGTGCCAGCAGTGACTCGCCAGGGCATTCTGGGGCCAACGTCCTGACTTTC.

The chain employs TRBV3-1 and TRBJ2-2, with TRBD1 matching 9 bases. CDR3 length equals 21 residues. V was pared by 4 bases and J by 6 bases, with 24 bases of the junction left unmatched. Germline loops: CDR1 LGHDT, CDR2 YNNKEL (reference sequence). The CDR3 DNA sequence: TGTGCCAGCAGCCCGCGGCCGATGGGGCTGGGGGGACAGGGTCCGGCCGGGGAGCTGTTTTTT. Translation gives CASSPRPMGLGGQGPAGELFF.

In regard to this clonotype: A much larger clone lies a single base off, so this may be a read error. The chain uses TRBV11-2 and TRBJ2-1, with 9 bases lining up with TRBD2. The J call is uncertain, as TRBJ2-7 better fits the DNA end. The CDR3 spans 14 residues. Germline-derived CDR1 and CDR2 are SGHAT and FQNNGV. Here the CDR3 DNA reads TGTGCCAGCAGCTTCTCCGGGACTAGCAATGAGCAGTACTTC. Its protein is CASSFSGTSNEQYF.